This passage covers 11 T cell receptor beta chains from one sample sequenced in a study of blood T cells in healthy people across ages. The second PCR ran about 6 to 11 cycles with a sample-barcoded 5' primer and J-beta primers. Using its own MiXCR run on the 5' RACE reads, TCRdb lists one record per CDR3 protein. The profile covers about 1,400,000 distinct CDR3 sequences, with about 40% appearing a single time and approximately 7.9% taken by the ten largest. Sequences were obtained from blood. All receptors derive from a woman younger than 35 in good health.

This clonotype was seen more than once but under ten times. The chain carries TRBV27 and TRBJ2-3; D gene unclear. Germline CDR1 reads MNHEY; CDR2 reads SMNVEV (reference sequence). Trimming stripped 6 bases from V and 5 bases from J, with 18 bases between. The CDR3 runs to 15 residues. CDR3 protein: CASRPDGPVRDTQYF. As DNA, the CDR3 is TGTGCCAGCAGACCCGACGGCCCCGTGAGAGATACGCAGTATTTT.

This clonotype occurred many times. This sequence joins TRBV11-2 and TRBJ2-5, with D possibly being TRBD1 (6 bases). The CDR3 runs to 13 residues. The V and J ends lost 5 bases and 0 bases respectively, with 7 bases between them. CDR1 is SGHAT and CDR2 is FQNNGV in the germline V gene. CDR3 sequence reads: CASSRDNQETQYF. The CDR3 nucleotides read TGTGCCAGCAGCCGGGACAACCAAGAGACCCAGTACTTC. Filled out from reference TRBV11-2 and TRBJ2-5, the complete variable domain reads EAGVAQSPRYKIIEKRQSVAFWCNPISGHATLYWYQQILGQGPKLLIQFQNNGVVDDSQLPKDRFSAERLKGVDSTLKIQPAKLEDSAVYLCASSRDNQETQYFGPGTRLLVL.

This chain connects TRBV12-3 or TRBV12-4 to TRBJ2-3, with 8 bases that match TRBD1. V dropped 8 bases and J dropped 1; count of bases not matched to a gene: 5. This CDR3 comprises 14 residues. The CDR3 DNA sequence: TGTGCCAGCCTCGAGACAGGGGGCACAGATACGCAGTATTTT. It translates to CASLETGGTDTQYF.

This clonotype showed up just a few times. The chain has TRBV7-2 and TRBJ2-1; 7 bases align to TRBD2. The V and J ends lost 1 base and 11 bases, in that order; junction bases with no gene match: 5. The CDR3 contains 13 residues. Germline V gene lookup returns CDR1 SGHTA and CDR2 FQGNSA. CDR3 bases: TGTGCCAGCAGCTTAGGCAGCGGGAACCAGCAGTTCTTC. Its protein is CASSLGSGNQQFF.

V is TRBV7-9 and J is TRBJ2-5; 14 bases fit TRBD2. Unmatched junction bases numbered 18, after V lost 5 bases and J lost 4 bases. The germline V gene encodes CDR1 SEHNR and CDR2 FQNEAQ (reference sequence). CDR3 length equals 20 residues. This CDR3 reads CASSLGLAGGSGLFGETQYF. CDR3 coding DNA: TGTGCCAGCAGCCTTGGACTAGCGGGGGGCTCGGGGTTGTTTGGAGAGACCCAGTACTTC.

Worth noting for this clonotype: Possible read error: a much larger clone is one base away. The J gene is TRBJ2-1, the V gene TRBV25-1, with 9 bases identical to TRBD2. CDR1 is MGHDK and CDR2 is SYGVNS in the germline V gene. This CDR3 is built from 19 residues. V trimming: 5 bases; J trimming: 2 bases; junction bases outside the gene matches: 16. As DNA, the CDR3 is TGTGCCAGCAGTCTGAGGGCTAGCGGGGCTAATGGCGCCTACAATGAGCAGTTCTTC. Translated, it gives CASSLRASGANGAYNEQFF.

This clonotype came up a few times. This chain joins TRBV18 and TRBJ2-4, with D maybe TRBD1 (5 bases). The last part of the DNA fits TRBJ2-5 better; the J call may be wrong. The CDR3 covers 13 residues. CDR1 is KGHSH, CDR2 LQKENI, per germline. The CDR3 region has the DNA TGTGCCAGCTCACGGGGCAGGGCTGAGACCCAGTACTTC. It specifies CASSRGRAETQYF.

Worth noting for this clonotype: An end of the junction does not agree with germline; a read error may underlie this. The chain is built from TRBV3-1 and TRBJ1-6, with D tentatively TRBD1 (5 bases). There are 14 residues in the CDR3. The germline V gene encodes CDR1 LGHDT and CDR2 YNNKEL (reference sequence). DNA of the CDR3: TGTGCCAGCAGCCAGGCCAACCGGGACTCACCCCCCCACTTT. Translation: CASSQANRDSPPHF. Drawing the rest from reference TRBV3-1 and TRBJ1-6, the complete variable domain is DTAVSQTPKYLVTQMGNDKSIKCEQNLGHDTMYWYKQDSKKFLKIMFSYNNKELIINETVPNRFSPKSPDKAHLNLHINSLELGDSAVYFCASSQANRDSPPHFGNGTRLTVT.

This clonotype was picked up a small number of times. This chain links TRBV6-2 or TRBV6-3 with TRBJ1-2; unclear D gene. V was trimmed by 0 bases and J by 1 base, leaving 12 bases between them. The CDR3 runs 16 residues. Germline V gives CDR1 MNHEY, CDR2 SVGEGT. The CDR3 sequence is CASSYSPVPVNYGYTF. As DNA, the CDR3 is TGTGCCAGCAGTTACTCGCCGGTTCCCGTTAACTATGGCTACACCTTC.

This clonotype was seen only a few times. The rearrangement links TRBV13 to TRBJ1-6, with unresolved D. This CDR3 is built from 13 residues. Germline loops: CDR1 PRHDT, CDR2 FYEKMQ (reference sequence). V gave up 3 bases and J gave up 11 bases, with 11 bases separating them. This CDR3 is CASSFETGPPLHF. The CDR3 region has the DNA TGTGCCAGCAGCTTCGAGACCGGTCCACCCCTCCACTTT.

The rearrangement uses TRBV18 and TRBJ2-1; D remains unclear. This CDR3 has 15 amino acids. The germline V and J ends were trimmed by 1 base and 8 bases, with 15 bases remaining between them. CDR1 and CDR2 (germline): KGHSH, LQKENI. The CDR3 DNA sequence: TGTGCCAGCTCACCACGCGGTAAGCAGGTTTATGAGCAGTTCTTC. This sequence encodes CASSPRGKQVYEQFF.